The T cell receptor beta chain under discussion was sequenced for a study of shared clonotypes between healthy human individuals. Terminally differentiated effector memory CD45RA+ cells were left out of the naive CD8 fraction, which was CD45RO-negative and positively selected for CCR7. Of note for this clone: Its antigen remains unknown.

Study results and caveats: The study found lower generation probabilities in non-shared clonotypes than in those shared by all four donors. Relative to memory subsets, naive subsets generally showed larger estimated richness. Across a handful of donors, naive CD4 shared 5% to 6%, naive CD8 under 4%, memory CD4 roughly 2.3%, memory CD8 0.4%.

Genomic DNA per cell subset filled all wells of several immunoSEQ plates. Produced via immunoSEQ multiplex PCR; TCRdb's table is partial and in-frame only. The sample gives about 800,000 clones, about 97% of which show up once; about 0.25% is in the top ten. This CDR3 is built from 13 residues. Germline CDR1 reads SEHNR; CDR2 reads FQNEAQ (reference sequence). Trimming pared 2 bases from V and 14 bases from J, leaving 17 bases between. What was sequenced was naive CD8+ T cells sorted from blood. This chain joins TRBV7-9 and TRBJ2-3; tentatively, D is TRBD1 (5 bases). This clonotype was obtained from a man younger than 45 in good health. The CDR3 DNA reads TGTGCCAGCAGCTTATTAGACAGCCAAGGGTCGTATTTT. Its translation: CASSLLDSQGSYF.